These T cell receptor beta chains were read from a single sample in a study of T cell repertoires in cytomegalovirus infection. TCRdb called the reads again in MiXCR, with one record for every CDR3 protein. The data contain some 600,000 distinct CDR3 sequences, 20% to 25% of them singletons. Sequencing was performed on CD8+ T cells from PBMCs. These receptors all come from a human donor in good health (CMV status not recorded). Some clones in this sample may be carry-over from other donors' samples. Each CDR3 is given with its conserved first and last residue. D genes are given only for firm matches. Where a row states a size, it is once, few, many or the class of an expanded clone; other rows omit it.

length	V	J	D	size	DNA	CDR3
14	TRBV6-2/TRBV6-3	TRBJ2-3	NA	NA	TGTGCCAGCACCCAGCTGGGGAGCACAGATACGCAGTATTTT	CASTQLGSTDTQYF
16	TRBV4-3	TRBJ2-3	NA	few	TGCGCCAGCAGCCACGTGACAGGTCGAAGCACAGATACGCAGTATTTT	CASSHVTGRSTDTQYF
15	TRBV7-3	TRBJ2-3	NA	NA	TGTGCCAGCAGCTTACTGGGGGCCGGAGGAGATACGCAGTATTTT	CASSLLGAGGDTQYF
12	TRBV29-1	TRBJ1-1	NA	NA	TGCAGCGCGGGAGAGGGGAACACTGAAGCTTTCTTT	CSAGEGNTEAFF
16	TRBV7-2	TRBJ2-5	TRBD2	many	TGTGCCAGCAGCTCCGGGGAGCGGGGGTACCAAGAGACCCAGTACTTC	CASSSGERGYQETQYF
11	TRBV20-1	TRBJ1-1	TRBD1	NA	TGCAGTGCACCGACAGGGTCTGAAGCTTTCTTT	CSAPTGSEAFF
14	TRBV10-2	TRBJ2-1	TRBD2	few	TGCGCCAGCAAGGAGCGGGGGACCTACAATGAGCAGTTCTTC	CASKERGTYNEQFF
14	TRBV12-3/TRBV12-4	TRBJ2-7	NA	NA	TGTGCCAGCAGTCCCGTAGGGGACGACTACGAGCAGTACTTC	CASSPVGDDYEQYF
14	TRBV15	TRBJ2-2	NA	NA	TGTGCCACCAGCGACACCGGGTACACCGGGGAGCTGTTTTTT	CATSDTGYTGELFF
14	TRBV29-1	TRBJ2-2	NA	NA	TGCAGCGCCTGGGACCAGGGGAACACCGGGGAGCTGTTTTTT	CSAWDQGNTGELFF
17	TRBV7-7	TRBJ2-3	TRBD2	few	TGTGCTAGCAGCTCCGGACTAGCGGGGATGAACCCAGATACGCAGTATTTT	CASSSGLAGMNPDTQYF
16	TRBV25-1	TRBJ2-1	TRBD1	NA	TGTGCCAGCAGCGAACAGGGGATGATCTCCTACAATGAGCAGTTCTTC	CASSEQGMISYNEQFF
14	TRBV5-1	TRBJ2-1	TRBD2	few	TGCGCCAGCAGGTTTAACGGGGGGATTGGTGAGCAGTTCTTC	CASRFNGGIGEQFF
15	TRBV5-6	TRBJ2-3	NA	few	TGTGCCAGCAGCACCGACAAGGTCGGAGAAGATACGCAGTATTTT	CASSTDKVGEDTQYF
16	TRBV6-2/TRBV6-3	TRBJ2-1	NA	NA	TGTGCCAGCAGCTCGACGCAGGGGCTAGCATACAATGAGCAGTTCTTC	CASSSTQGLAYNEQFF
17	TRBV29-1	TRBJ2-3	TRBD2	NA	TGCAGCGGCGGGGGATGGGCTTATCACGGCGGTACAGATACGCAGTATTTT	CSGGGWAYHGGTDTQYF
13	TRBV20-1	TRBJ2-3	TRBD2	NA	TGCAGTGCTAGGGGAGGGGTCAATCAGCCCCAGTATTTT	CSARGGVNQPQYF
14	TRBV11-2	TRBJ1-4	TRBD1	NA	TGTGCCAGCAGCTTAGACCCCACAGGGGTCGGACTGTTTTTT	CASSLDPTGVGLFF
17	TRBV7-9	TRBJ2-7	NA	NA	TGTGCCAGCGGCTGGGGTCCGGACGCCCAAAATTCTTACGAGCAGTACTTC	CASGWGPDAQNSYEQYF
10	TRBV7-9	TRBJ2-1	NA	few	TGTTCGAGCTCCTACAATGAGCAGTTCTTC	CSSSYNEQFF
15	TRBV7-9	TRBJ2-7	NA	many	TGTGCCAGCAGCCCCCTGGGGGGTGCCGACGACGAGCAGTACTTC	CASSPLGGADDEQYF
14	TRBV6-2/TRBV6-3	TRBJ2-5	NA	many	TGTGCCAGCAGTGGATTTCGACGGCAAGAGACCCAGTACTTC	CASSGFRRQETQYF
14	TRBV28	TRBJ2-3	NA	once	TGTGCCAGCAGTTTTAACAGGGGAGGCGATACGCAGTATTTT	CASSFNRGGDTQYF
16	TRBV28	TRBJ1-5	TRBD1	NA	TGTGCCAGCAGCGTCGCCGAGGACAGGGGTAATCAGCCCCAGCATTTT	CASSVAEDRGNQPQHF
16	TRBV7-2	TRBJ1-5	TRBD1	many	TGTGCCAGCAGCTTAGAGGGACAGTCCCTAAATCAGCCCCAGCATTTT	CASSLEGQSLNQPQHF
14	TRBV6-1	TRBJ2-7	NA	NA	TGTGCCAGCAGTGGAAGCGGTGGGTCCTACGAGCAGTACTTC	CASSGSGGSYEQYF
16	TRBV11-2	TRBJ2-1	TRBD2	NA	TGTGCCAGCAGCTTAGAAGAGACTAGCGGGTACAATGAGCAGTTCTTC	CASSLEETSGYNEQFF
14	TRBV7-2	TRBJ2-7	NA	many	TGTGCCAGCAGCTTAGGTCGGGGTGCGGACGAGCAGTACTTC	CASSLGRGADEQYF